What follows are 20 T cell receptor beta chains derived from one specimen sequenced in a study of Ad26.COV2.S vaccination and SARS-CoV-2 variants. Treatment given: approximately 18 received Ad26.COV2.S at low or high dose, single or two shots; about 5 received placebo; per-sample allocation not given. It was on day 63 after the first vaccine or placebo injection that samples were taken. Some clones are missing from TCRdb's copy, which holds only in-frame ones; the method was immunoSEQ multiplex PCR. This sample has hundreds of thousands of clones, with around nine tenths found just once. Specimen: peripheral blood, collected in a trial of Ad26.COV2.S vaccine versus placebo. These receptors originate from a person between 18 and 59 years old who received the Ad26.COV2.S COVID-19 vaccine or a placebo.

The chain has TRBV11-1 and TRBJ1-6; no clear D gene. The CDR3 has 12 amino acids. Germline CDR1 reads SGHAT; CDR2 reads FQDESV (reference sequence). V lost 8 bases, J lost 4 bases, and 6 bases lay in between. The CDR3 DNA is TGTGCCAGCGCGGAATATAATTCACCCCTCCACTTT. Its protein product is CASAEYNSPLHF.

The chain is built from TRBV19 and TRBJ1-4, with D hard to call. Trimming took off 3 bases at V and 4 bases at J, with 12 bases between the two ends. The CDR3 runs to 15 residues. Germline V gene data show CDR1 as LNHDA and CDR2 as SQIVND (reference sequence). The CDR3: CASSIISGYNEKLFF. CDR3 in DNA: TGTGCCAGTAGTATTATAAGCGGTTATAATGAAAAACTGTTTTTT.

This clone was counted only a few times. The chain combines TRBV5-8 with TRBJ1-1; tentative D call: TRBD1 (6 bases). V was shortened by 0 bases and J by 3 bases, with 12 bases between the two germline ends. Germline-derived CDR1 and CDR2 are SGHTS and YDEGEE. This CDR3 has 15 residues. Here the CDR3 reads CASSLGVAGDTEAFF. CDR3 DNA sequence: TGTGCCAGCAGCTTGGGTGTGGCAGGGGACACTGAAGCTTTCTTT.

The genes are TRBV5-1 and TRBJ1-6; the D gene is possibly TRBD1 (6 bases). Trimming shortened V by 0 bases and J by 8 bases, and 9 bases separated the two germline ends. This CDR3 region has 14 residues. Germline V gene sequence: CDR1 SGHRS, CDR2 YFSETQ. The CDR3 spells CASSLGPGDSPLHF. CDR3 coding DNA: TGCGCCAGCAGCTTGGGCCCAGGGGATTCACCCCTCCACTTT.

This chain links TRBV11-2 with TRBJ2-3; no definite D call. The CDR3 runs to 12 residues. V gave up 3 bases and J gave up 9 bases, with 10 bases separating them. Germline assignment: CDR1 SGHAT and CDR2 FQNNGV. Here the CDR3 DNA reads TGTGCCAGCAGCTTGACGGGCGAGACGCAGTATTTT. Amino acid sequence: CASSLTGETQYF. Full variable domain (rest looked up from reference TRBV11-2 and TRBJ2-3): EAGVAQSPRYKIIEKRQSVAFWCNPISGHATLYWYQQILGQGPKLLIQFQNNGVVDDSQLPKDRFSAERLKGVDSTLKIQPAKLEDSAVYLCASSLTGETQYFGPGTRLTVL.

This sequence joins TRBV7-9 and TRBJ2-2; 10 bases match TRBD2. V gave up 6 bases and J gave up 2 bases; unmatched junction bases: 6. The length of the CDR3 is 16 residues. Germline V CDR1 and CDR2: SEHNR, FQNEAQ (reference sequence). For the CDR3, the DNA is TGTGCCAGCAGACCCACTAGCGGGGTTAACACCGGGGAGCTGTTTTTT. Amino acid sequence: CASRPTSGVNTGELFF.

J is TRBJ1-1 and V is TRBV6-5; D is unresolved. This CDR3 contains 15 residues. V shed 4 bases and J shed 3 bases, with 15 bases lying between them. The V gene's germline CDR1 is MNHEY and CDR2 SVGAGI. The CDR3 region has the DNA TGTGCCAGCAGTTCGGATTCGGGCTTACACACTGAAGCTTTCTTT. Its protein product is CASSSDSGLHTEAFF.

This chain connects TRBV28 to TRBJ2-1, with 8 bases matching TRBD2. Germline CDR1 and CDR2: MDHEN and SYDVKM. V shed 6 bases and J 2 bases; nucleotides not matched to a gene: 3. The CDR3 spans 14 residues. Here the CDR3 reads CASRGLGAYNEQFF. The CDR3 region has the DNA TGTGCCAGCAGGGGACTAGGGGCCTACAATGAGCAGTTCTTC. Complete variable domain (other parts from reference TRBV28 and TRBJ2-1): DVKVTQSSRYLVKRTGEKVFLECVQDMDHENMFWYRQDPGLGLRLIYFSYDVKMKEKGDIPEGYSVSREKKERFSLILESASTNQTSMYLCASRGLGAYNEQFFGPGTRLTVL.

The CDR3 DNA is TGTGCCAGCAGTCTCCCAGGGGCCCGCACTGAAGCTTTCTTT. Its translation: CASSLPGARTEAFF. The V call is TRBV28, the J call TRBJ1-1; weak D call: TRBD1 (6 bases). Germline loops: CDR1 MDHEN, CDR2 SYDVKM. V was pared by 5 bases and J by 4 bases, with 14 bases between. The CDR3 consists of 14 residues.

This rearrangement joins TRBV4-2 to TRBJ2-1; 7 bases are shared with TRBD1. V shed 2 bases, J shed 2 bases, and the junction held 3 bases outside the gene matches. Germline loops: CDR1 LGHNA, CDR2 YNFKEQ. CDR3 size: 15 residues. The CDR3 region is CASSQPGQTYNEQFF. For the CDR3, the DNA is TGTGCCAGCAGCCAACCGGGACAGACCTACAATGAGCAGTTCTTC.

V usage is TRBV7-9 and J usage is TRBJ2-7; possibly TRBD1 for D (6 bases). CDR1 and CDR2 from the germline V gene are SEHNR and FQNEAQ (reference sequence). V dropped 4 bases and J dropped 2 bases, with 9 bases sitting between them. This CDR3 spans 13 amino acids. The CDR3 DNA reads TGTGCCAGCAGCTGGACAGAGACCTACGAGCAGTACTTC. Its translation: CASSWTETYEQYF.

The chain recombines TRBV4-2 with TRBJ1-5; D not certain. The CDR3 extends over 15 amino acids. Germline CDR1 and CDR2: LGHNA and YNFKEQ. Trimming shortened V by 0 bases and J by 3 bases, and 9 bases separated the two germline ends. DNA of the CDR3: TGTGCCAGCAGCCAAGATCTACGGAACAATCAGCCCCAGCATTTT. Protein product: CASSQDLRNNQPQHF.

V usage is TRBV3-1 (or the pseudogene TRBV3-2) and J usage is TRBJ2-7, with D possibly TRBD1 on 5 matching bases. Trimming removed 4 bases at V and 3 bases at J, with 13 bases between. Germline values: CDR1 LGHDT, CDR2 YNNKEL (reference sequence). The CDR3 is made up of 14 amino acids. In DNA form, the CDR3 reads TGTGCCAGCAGCCCGCCAGGGATGGGCTACGAGCAGTACTTC. Its protein product is CASSPPGMGYEQYF.

The J gene is TRBJ2-4, the V gene TRBV3-1 (or the pseudogene TRBV3-2), with D hard to call. There are 13 residues in the CDR3. CDR1 is LGHDT and CDR2 is YNNKEL in the germline V gene (reference sequence). V lost 1 base to trimming and J lost 7 bases, with 8 bases between them. The CDR3 DNA reads as TGTGCCAGCAGCCAAGCCAGTAGCAACATTCAGTACTTC. Its translation: CASSQASSNIQYF.

This clone was picked up one time. The chain uses TRBV5-1 and TRBJ1-4; TRBD1 agrees at 8 bases. Germline assignment: CDR1 SGHRS and CDR2 YFSETQ. V lost 4 bases to trimming and J lost 1 base; unmatched junction nucleotides: 6. The CDR3 length is 16 residues. CDR3 nucleotide sequence: TGCGCCAGCAGCAATGACAGGGGAGGAACTAATGAAAAACTGTTTTTT. Protein product: CASSNDRGGTNEKLFF.

V gene TRBV27 combines with J gene TRBJ1-6; unclear D gene. This CDR3 contains 15 residues. The V end lost 7 bases, the J end lost 4 bases, and 14 bases lay between the germline ends. CDR1 is MNHEY, CDR2 SMNVEV, per germline (reference sequence). The CDR3 region is CASNDQVEYNSPLHF. The CDR3 DNA sequence: TGTGCCAGCAACGACCAGGTAGAATATAATTCACCCCTCCACTTT.

The gene calls are TRBV7-2 and TRBJ2-1, with 15 positions matching TRBD2. V dropped 5 bases and J dropped 9; count of bases not matched to a gene: 5. The germline gives CDR1 SGHTA, CDR2 FQGNSA. CDR3 length: 15 amino acids. The CDR3 protein is CASSDGLAGGVEQFF. In DNA form, the CDR3 reads TGTGCCAGCAGCGACGGACTAGCGGGGGGGGTTGAGCAGTTCTTC.

V gene TRBV11-3 combines with J gene TRBJ2-5; D is unresolved. There are 13 residues in the CDR3. Trimming removed 6 bases from V and 7 bases from J, with 15 bases in between. Germline CDR1 reads SGHNT; CDR2 reads YENEEA. CDR3 in amino acids: CASSLGVFGTQYF. The CDR3 DNA sequence: TGTGCCAGCAGTCTCGGCGTCTTCGGGACCCAGTACTTC.

The chain has TRBV27 and TRBJ1-6; no definite D call. V lost 6 bases, J lost 14 bases, and 23 bases lay in between. Germline CDR1 reads MNHEY; CDR2 reads SMNVEV (reference sequence). The CDR3 spans 15 residues. Written as DNA, the CDR3 is TGTGCCAGCAGCCCGTTAAGAGGGCGGGATGCGGCCCTCCACTTT. Translated, it gives CASSPLRGRDAALHF.

About this clone: Within the sample, other DNA sequences also encode this same CDR3. The chain recombines TRBV6-5 with TRBJ2-5, with D hard to call. Trimming removed 0 bases at V and 5 bases at J, with 4 bases between. Germline assignment: CDR1 MNHEY and CDR2 SVGAGI. The CDR3 is 12 residues long. CDR3 nucleotides: TGTGCCAGCAGTTACTCAGGGGAGACCCAGTACTTC. It specifies CASSYSGETQYF.